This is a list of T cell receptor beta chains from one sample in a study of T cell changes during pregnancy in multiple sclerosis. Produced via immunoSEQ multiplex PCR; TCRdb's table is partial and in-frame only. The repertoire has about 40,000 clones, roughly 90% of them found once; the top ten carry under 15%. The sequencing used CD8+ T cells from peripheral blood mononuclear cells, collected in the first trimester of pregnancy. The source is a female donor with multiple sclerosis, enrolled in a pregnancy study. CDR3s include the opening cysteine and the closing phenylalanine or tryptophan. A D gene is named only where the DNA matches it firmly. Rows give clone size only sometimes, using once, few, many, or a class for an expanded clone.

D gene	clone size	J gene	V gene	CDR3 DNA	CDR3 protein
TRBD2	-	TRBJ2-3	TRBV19	TGTGCCAGTAGTATAGGCCGGAGACTAGCGGGGGGGCAGGATACGCAGTATTTT	CASSIGRRLAGGQDTQYF
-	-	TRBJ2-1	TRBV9	TGTGCCAGCAGCGGATCGACAGCGAATGAGCAGTTCTTC	CASSGSTANEQFF
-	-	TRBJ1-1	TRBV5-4	TGTGCCAGCAGCTTGGCAACGGGTGAAGCTTTCTTT	CASSLATGEAFF
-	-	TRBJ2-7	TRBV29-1	TGCAGCGTTGAAGCCCCCGGGACAAATTACGAGCAGTACTTC	CSVEAPGTNYEQYF
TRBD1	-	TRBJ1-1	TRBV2	TGTGCCACCTATAGGGGACAGGGGGATTGGATGAACACTGAAGCTTTCTTT	CATYRGQGDWMNTEAFF
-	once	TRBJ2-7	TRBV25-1	TGTGCCAGCAGTGAATTCCACGGGAGCTCCTACGAGCAGTACTTC	CASSEFHGSSYEQYF
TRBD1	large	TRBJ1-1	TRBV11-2	TGTGCCAGCAGCTCGTGGACAGGTCGGACTGAAGCTTTCTTT	CASSSWTGRTEAFF
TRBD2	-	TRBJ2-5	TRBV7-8	TGTGCCAGCAGCCTTCTAGCGGGAAACCAAGAGACCCAGTACTTC	CASSLLAGNQETQYF
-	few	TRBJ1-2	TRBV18	TGTGCCAGCTCACCATCGCCCCCCTTAGACTGGGAGATCTATGGCTACACCTTC	CASSPSPPLDWEIYGYTF
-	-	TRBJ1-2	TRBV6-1	TGTGCCAGCAGTGAATATGCCAGACTCAACTATGGCTACACCTTC	CASSEYARLNYGYTF
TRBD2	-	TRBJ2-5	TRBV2	TGTGCCAGCAGTGAGGGACTAGCGGGGGTAGAGACCCAGTACTTC	CASSEGLAGVETQYF
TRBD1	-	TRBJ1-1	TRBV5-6	TGTGCCAGCAGCTCCATCGACAGGGATAGGGCTGAAGCTTTCTTT	CASSSIDRDRAEAFF
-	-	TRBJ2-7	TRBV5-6	TGTGCCAGCAGCTGGAGCGGTTCCTACGAGCAGTACTTC	CASSWSGSYEQYF
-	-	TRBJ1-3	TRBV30	TGTGCCTGGAGCGAGGGGGCTGGAAACACCATATATTTT	CAWSEGAGNTIYF
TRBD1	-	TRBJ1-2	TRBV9	TGTGCCAGCAGCGACGGACAGGACTATGGCTACACCTTC	CASSDGQDYGYTF
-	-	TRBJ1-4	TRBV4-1	TGCGCCAGCAGCCAGGGCCACTCAACTAATGAAAAACTGTTTTTT	CASSQGHSTNEKLFF
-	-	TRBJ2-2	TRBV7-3	TGTGCCAGCAGCGACCGGACAGACCTCACCGGGGAGCTGTTTTTT	CASSDRTDLTGELFF
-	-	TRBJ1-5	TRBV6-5	TGTGCCAGCAGCCTTACTCATATCCCTAATCAGCCCCAGCATTTT	CASSLTHIPNQPQHF
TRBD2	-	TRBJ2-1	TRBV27	TGTGCCAGCAGTCGGGGGGGCCCCTACAATGAGCAGTTCTTC	CASSRGGPYNEQFF
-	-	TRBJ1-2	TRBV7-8	TGTGCCAGCAGCCCGGTGCGGGGGGACGGCTACACCTTC	CASSPVRGDGYTF
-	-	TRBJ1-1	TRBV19	TGTGCCAGTAGTATAGGAGGGGGTGGAGGACTGAACACTGAAGCTTTCTTT	CASSIGGGGGLNTEAFF
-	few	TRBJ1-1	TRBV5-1	TGCGCCAGCAGCTTGGACGGAGAATGGGGCTTTAGCACTGAAGCTTTCTTT	CASSLDGEWGFSTEAFF
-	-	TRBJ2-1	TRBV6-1	TGTGCCAGCAGGCCGACTTCGGAACCCTACAATGAGCAGTTCTTC	CASRPTSEPYNEQFF
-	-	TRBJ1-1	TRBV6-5	TGTGCCAGCAGTTACTCGAAGTATCGGGGTAACACTGAAGCTTTCTTT	CASSYSKYRGNTEAFF
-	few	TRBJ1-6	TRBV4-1	TGCGCCAGCAGCCAATCCCCAGGGCCGTCCAATTCACCCCTCCACTTT	CASSQSPGPSNSPLHF
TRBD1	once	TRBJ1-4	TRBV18	TGTGCCAGCTCACCATCCCCGGGACAGGGTTACGAAAAACTGTTTTTT	CASSPSPGQGYEKLFF
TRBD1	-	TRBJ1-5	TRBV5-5	TGTGCCAGCAGCGGGACAGGGGGGCAGCCCCAGCATTTT	CASSGTGGQPQHF
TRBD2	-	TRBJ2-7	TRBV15	TGTGCCACCCAGGGAGGGTCTACCTACGAGCAGTACTTC	CATQGGSTYEQYF
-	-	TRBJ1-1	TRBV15	TGTGCCACCAGCAGAGGTCCCAGAAAGAACACTGAAGCTTTCTTT	CATSRGPRKNTEAFF
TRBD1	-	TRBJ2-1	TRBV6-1	TGTGCCAGCACAACCGGGACAGGGGGCAATGAGCAGTTCTTC	CASTTGTGGNEQFF
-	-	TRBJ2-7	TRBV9	TGTGCCAGCAGCGTAGAGGCGGGGGCCTCTGACGAGCAGTACTTC	CASSVEAGASDEQYF
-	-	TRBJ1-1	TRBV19	TGTGCCAGTAGTACCTGGACAGTCCCGAGCCTGAACACTGAAGCTTTCTTT	CASSTWTVPSLNTEAFF
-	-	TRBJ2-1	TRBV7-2	TGTGCCAGCAGCTCAGCTGGACTCTTCTACAATGAGCAGTTCTTC	CASSSAGLFYNEQFF
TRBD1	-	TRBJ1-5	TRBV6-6	TGTGCCAGCAGCGAGAGGGACAGGGTGAGCCCCCAGCATTTT	CASSERDRVSPQHF
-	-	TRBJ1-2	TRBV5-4	TGTGCCAGCAGCTTGGCCGAGGCGGGGTGGGTTCGTGGCTACACCTTC	CASSLAEAGWVRGYTF
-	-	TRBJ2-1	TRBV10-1	TGCGCCAGCAGTGAGGGGGGCTCTAATGAGCAGTTCTTC	CASSEGGSNEQFF
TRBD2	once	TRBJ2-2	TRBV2	TGTGCCAGCCTACTATGGACTAGCGGACGCGGGGAGCTGTTTTTT	CASLLWTSGRGELFF
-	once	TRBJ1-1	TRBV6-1	TGTGCCAGCAGTGAGGAGGACGGCAAGGTCACTGAAGCTTTCTTT	CASSEEDGKVTEAFF
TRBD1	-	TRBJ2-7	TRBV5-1	TGCGCCAGCAGCTTGGCCCGGGGTACGGGACAGAATGGCTACGAGCAGTACTTC	CASSLARGTGQNGYEQYF
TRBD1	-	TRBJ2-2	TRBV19	TGTGCCACCGAGTTACCCCCAACAGGGGCCGGGGAGCTGTTTTTT	CATELPPTGAGELFF
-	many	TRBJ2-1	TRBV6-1	TGTGCCAGCAGTGAAGGAGGTGAATTTGAGCAGTTCTTC	CASSEGGEFEQFF
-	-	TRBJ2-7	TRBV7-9	TGTGCCAGCAGCTTTTGGGCACTTGAGTCGGACGAGCAGTACTTC	CASSFWALESDEQYF
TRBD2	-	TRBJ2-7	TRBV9	TGTGCCAGCAGCCCCGCGGGGGGGCCTTACGAGCAGTACTTC	CASSPAGGPYEQYF
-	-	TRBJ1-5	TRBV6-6	TGTGCCAGCAGTTACCTGGCAGAGGAGAATCAGCCCCAGCATTTT	CASSYLAEENQPQHF
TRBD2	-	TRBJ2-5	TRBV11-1	TGTGCCAGCAGCGACCGTACTAGCGTTGGAGAGACCCAGTACTTC	CASSDRTSVGETQYF
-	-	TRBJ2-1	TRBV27	TGTGCCAGCAGTTCCTTCCATGAGCAGTTCTTC	CASSSFHEQFF
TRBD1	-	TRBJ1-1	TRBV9	TGTGCCAGCAGAGGGAGTACGGGACAGGGGTGGGAGGGTGAAGCTTTCTTT	CASRGSTGQGWEGEAFF
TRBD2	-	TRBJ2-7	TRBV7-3	TGTGCCAGCAGCTCCCTCTACGGGAGGCCTAGGCGAAACGAGCAGTACTTC	CASSSLYGRPRRNEQYF
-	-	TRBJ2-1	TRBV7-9	TGTGCCAGCAGCTTCCCCGCGGATGAGCAGTTCTTC	CASSFPADEQFF
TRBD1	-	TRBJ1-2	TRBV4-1	TGCGCCAGCAGCCAAGTGGAAGGGGGCTCGTCGGGCTACACCTTC	CASSQVEGGSSGYTF
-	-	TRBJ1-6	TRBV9	TGTGCCAGCAGCGAGGGAGGGTACAATTCACCCCTCCACTTT	CASSEGGYNSPLHF
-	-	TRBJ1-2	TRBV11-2	TGTGCCACCCTGGACAGTAAGAATGGCTACACCTTC	CATLDSKNGYTF
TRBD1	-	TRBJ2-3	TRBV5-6	TGTGCCAGCAGCTCCGGACAGGGAACAGATACGCAGTATTTT	CASSSGQGTDTQYF
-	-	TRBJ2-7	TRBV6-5	TGTGCCAGCAGTTACGGAGGGGAGTGGGACGAGCAGTACTTC	CASSYGGEWDEQYF
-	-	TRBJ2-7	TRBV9	TGTGCCAGCAGCGTAGCAGCGAGTGGACTCGCCTACGAGCAGTACTTC	CASSVAASGLAYEQYF
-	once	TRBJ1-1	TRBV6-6	TGTGCCAGCAGTTACTCGTCATCTCAGCCAGGCACTGAAGCTTTCTTT	CASSYSSSQPGTEAFF
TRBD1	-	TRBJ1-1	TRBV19	TGTGCCAGTAGTATAGGTGGGACAGGGAAAACTGAAGCTTTCTTT	CASSIGGTGKTEAFF
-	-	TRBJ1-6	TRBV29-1	TGCAGCGCCTTGACAGGAACTGATAATTCACCCCTCCACTTT	CSALTGTDNSPLHF